There are a few counts of the clone carrying this TCR beta chain. These data originate in a study of CD8 T cells in ankylosing spondylitis. TCRdb fed the 5' RACE reads into MiXCR, producing one record per CDR3 protein. The profile shows some 130,000 distinct CDR3 sequences, roughly 9% of them singletons. The germline V gene has CDR1 LGHNA and CDR2 YNFKEQ. CDR3 length: 15 amino acids. V lost 3 bases and J lost 6, with 15 bases in between. Specimen: blood, either unsorted or a sorted T cell fraction (not recorded which). The sequence came from a male donor with ankylosing spondylitis or in good health (not recorded which). The chain carries TRBV4-2 and TRBJ2-1; D ambiguous. CDR3 nucleotide sequence: TGTGCCAGCAGCCACTACGGTGGGTCCCCCAATGAGCAGTTCTTC. Its protein is CASSHYGGSPNEQFF.